This TCR beta chain was profiled in a study of identical twins. In this sample, this clonotype turned up many times. Its antigen is as yet unknown. TCRdb itself ran the 5' RACE reads through MiXCR, one entry per CDR3 protein. The sample carries roughly 500,000 distinct CDR3 sequences, about 20% recorded once. Findings and caveats of the study: Compared with models, monozygotic twins showed more out-of-frame TCR alpha sharing.

Deletions cut 6 bases from V and 3 bases from J, with 9 bases between. The CDR3 sequence is 12 residues long. CDR1 MNHNS and CDR2 SASEGT come from the germline V gene. The same sample was also used in a study of T cells expressing NK-cell markers. That paper notes: The same clonotypes also predominated in the CD3+CD56-NKG2C+ fraction of a handful of donors.

This chain connects TRBV6-1 to TRBJ2-7; D gene uncertain. This receptor was obtained from a woman younger than 35 in good health. The sequenced sample consisted of CD4+ T cells sorted from blood. In DNA, the CDR3 is TGTGCCAGCAGCACGACGGTCTACGAGCAGTACTTC. Translation: CASSTTVYEQYF.